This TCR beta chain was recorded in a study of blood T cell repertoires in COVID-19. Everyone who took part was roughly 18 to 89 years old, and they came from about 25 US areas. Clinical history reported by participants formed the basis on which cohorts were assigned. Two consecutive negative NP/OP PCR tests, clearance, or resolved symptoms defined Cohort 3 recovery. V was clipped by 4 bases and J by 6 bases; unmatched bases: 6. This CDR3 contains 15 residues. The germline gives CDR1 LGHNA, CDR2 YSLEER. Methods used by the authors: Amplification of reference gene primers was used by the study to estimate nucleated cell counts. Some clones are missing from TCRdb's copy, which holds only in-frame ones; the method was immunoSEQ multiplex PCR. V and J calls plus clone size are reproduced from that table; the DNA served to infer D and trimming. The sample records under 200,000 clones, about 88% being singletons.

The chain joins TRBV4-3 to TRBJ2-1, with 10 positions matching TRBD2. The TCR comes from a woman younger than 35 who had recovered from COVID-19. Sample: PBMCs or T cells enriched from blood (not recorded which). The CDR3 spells CASSPGLAGVNEQFF. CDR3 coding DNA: TGCGCCAGCAGCCCGGGGCTAGCGGGAGTCAATGAGCAGTTCTTC.